The sample holds one count of the clone carrying this T cell receptor beta chain. The sample contains more than one DNA sequence encoding this CDR3. From germline, CDR1 is SGDLS and CDR2 YYNGEE. Trimming shortened V by 0 bases and J by 4 bases, and 10 bases separated the two germline ends. This CDR3 has 14 amino acids. The sample belongs to a study of shared clonotypes between healthy human individuals. Study-level information: CD8 memory received one plate per donor, CD8 naive two, CD4 memory three and CD4 naive three.

Clones were read by immunoSEQ multiplex PCR, and TCRdb kept only the in-frame ones, dropping some. The table shows about 660,000 clones, with around 72% occurring only once. The J gene is TRBJ1-1, the V gene TRBV9, with D possibly being TRBD1 (5 bases). The receptor was isolated from a woman in her thirties in good health. Sequencing was performed on memory CD4+ T cells sorted from blood. Indicated subset: CD45RA-negative fraction. The CDR3 loop reads CASSVGGWGTEAFF. The CDR3 nucleotides read TGTGCCAGCAGCGTAGGGGGGTGGGGCACTGAAGCTTTCTTT.